This T cell receptor beta chain was captured in a study of cytomegalovirus exposure and HLA in healthy donors. V was cut by 4 bases and J by 0 bases, with 4 bases left in between. Germline CDR1 is MNHNY and CDR2 is SVGAGI (reference sequence). The CDR3 consists of 13 residues. Some clones are missing from TCRdb's copy, which holds only in-frame ones; the method was immunoSEQ multiplex PCR. The sample includes approximately 230,000 clones, roughly 90% of them seen just once. This rearrangement joins TRBV6-6 to TRBJ1-3; D call uncertain. The sample taken for sequencing was PBMCs. This TCR derives from a man aged 18-30 years in good health and CMV-seropositive. The CDR3 is CASSLGSGNTIYF. In DNA, the CDR3 is TGTGCCAGCAGTTTAGGCTCTGGAAACACCATATATTTT.